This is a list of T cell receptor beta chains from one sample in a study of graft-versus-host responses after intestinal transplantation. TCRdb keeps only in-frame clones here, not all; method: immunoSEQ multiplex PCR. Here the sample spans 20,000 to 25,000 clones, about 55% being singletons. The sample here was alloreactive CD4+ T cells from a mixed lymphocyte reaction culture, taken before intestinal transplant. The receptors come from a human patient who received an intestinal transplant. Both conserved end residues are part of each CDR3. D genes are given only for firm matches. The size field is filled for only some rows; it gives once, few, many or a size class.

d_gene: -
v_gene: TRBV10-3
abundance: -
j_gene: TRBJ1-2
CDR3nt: TGTGCCATCAATCAGGACAAGACTAACTATGGCTACACCTTC
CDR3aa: CAINQDKTNYGYTF

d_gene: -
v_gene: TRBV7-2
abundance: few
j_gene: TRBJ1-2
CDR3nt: TGTGCCAGCAGCTTTACCGACGGGGGGTATGGCTACACCTTC
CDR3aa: CASSFTDGGYGYTF

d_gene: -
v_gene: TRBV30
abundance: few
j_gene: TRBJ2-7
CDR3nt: TGTGCCTGGGGGCCTGGTTCTCCGAAGGACGAGCAGTACTTC
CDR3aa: CAWGPGSPKDEQYF

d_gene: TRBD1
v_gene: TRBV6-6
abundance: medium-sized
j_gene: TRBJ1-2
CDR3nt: TGTGCCAGCAGTTACCCCGGGACAGGCGGAACTATGGGCTACACCTTC
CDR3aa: CASSYPGTGGTMGYTF

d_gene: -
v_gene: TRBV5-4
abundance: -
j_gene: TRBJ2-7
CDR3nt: TGTGCCAGCAGCGATAAAACAGGGTTCTACGAGCAGTACTTC
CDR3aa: CASSDKTGFYEQYF

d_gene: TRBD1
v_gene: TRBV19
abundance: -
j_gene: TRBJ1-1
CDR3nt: TGTGCCAGTAGTATAAGGGGACAGACTAACACTGAAGCTTTCTTT
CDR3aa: CASSIRGQTNTEAFF

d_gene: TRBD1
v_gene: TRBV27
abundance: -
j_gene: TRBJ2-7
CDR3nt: TGTGCCAGCAGTTTACCGGTGCCCAGGGGGAAGAACGAGCAGTACTTC
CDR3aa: CASSLPVPRGKNEQYF

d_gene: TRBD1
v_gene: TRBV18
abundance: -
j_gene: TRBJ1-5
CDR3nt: TGTGCCAGCTCACCACGAAGACAGGGCTCCCAGATTAATCAGCCCCAGCATTTT
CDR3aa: CASSPRRQGSQINQPQHF

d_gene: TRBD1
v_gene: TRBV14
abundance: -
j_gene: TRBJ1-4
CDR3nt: TGTGCCAGCAGCCAAGAGGCCGGGACAGGGGGGGAAAAACTGTTTTTT
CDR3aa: CASSQEAGTGGEKLFF

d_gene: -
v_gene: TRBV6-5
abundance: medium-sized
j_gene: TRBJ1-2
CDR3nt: TGTGCCAGCAGATCAACAGGAATCTATGGCTACACCTTC
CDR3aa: CASRSTGIYGYTF

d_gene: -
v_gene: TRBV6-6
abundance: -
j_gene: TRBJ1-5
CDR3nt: TGTGCCAGCAGCCGGGGAACGGCTCAGCCCCAGCATTTT
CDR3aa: CASSRGTAQPQHF

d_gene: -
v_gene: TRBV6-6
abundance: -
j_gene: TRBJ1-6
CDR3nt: TGTGCCAGCACCCGGACTCAGAGCTCCTATAATTCACCCCTCCACTTT
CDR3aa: CASTRTQSSYNSPLHF

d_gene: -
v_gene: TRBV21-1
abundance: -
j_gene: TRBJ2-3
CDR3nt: TGTGCCAGCAGATTGACTAGCGGGAGTTCAGATACGCAGTATTTT
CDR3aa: CASRLTSGSSDTQYF

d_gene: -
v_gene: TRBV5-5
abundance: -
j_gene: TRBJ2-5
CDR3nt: TGTGCCAGCAGCTTGGTAGGGGCAGAGACCCAGTACTTC
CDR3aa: CASSLVGAETQYF

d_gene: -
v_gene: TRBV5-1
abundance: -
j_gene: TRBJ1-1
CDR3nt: TGCGCCAGCACCTCCACCGCGAGGGACACTGAAGCTTTCTTT
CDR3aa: CASTSTARDTEAFF

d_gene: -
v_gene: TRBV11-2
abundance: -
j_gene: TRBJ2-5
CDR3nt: TGTGCCAGCAGCGAACTCCAGGGGGGAGTAGAGACCCAGTACTTC
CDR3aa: CASSELQGGVETQYF

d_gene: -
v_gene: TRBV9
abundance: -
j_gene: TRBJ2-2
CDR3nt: TGTGCCAGCAGCCTTAGTGGAGGAGCGAACACCGGGGAGCTGTTTTTT
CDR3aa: CASSLSGGANTGELFF

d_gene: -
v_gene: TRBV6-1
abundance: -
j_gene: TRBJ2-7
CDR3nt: TGTGCCAGCAGCCGACGCGGGACGATCTCCTACGAGCAGTACTTC
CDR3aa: CASSRRGTISYEQYF

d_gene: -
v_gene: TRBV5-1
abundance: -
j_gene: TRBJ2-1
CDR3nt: TGCGCCAGCAGCTTGGGACAGGTAGACTACAATGAGCAGTTCTTC
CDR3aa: CASSLGQVDYNEQFF

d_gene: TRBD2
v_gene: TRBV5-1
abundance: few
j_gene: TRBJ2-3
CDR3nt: TGCGCCAGCAGCTTGCCTTCAGCGGGGAGCACAGATACGCAGTATTTT
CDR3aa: CASSLPSAGSTDTQYF

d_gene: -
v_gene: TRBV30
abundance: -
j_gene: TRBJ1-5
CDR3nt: TGTGCCTGGGGGGAGAGCAATCAGCCCCAGCATTTT
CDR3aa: CAWGESNQPQHF

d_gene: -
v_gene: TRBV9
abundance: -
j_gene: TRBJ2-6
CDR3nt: TGTGCCAGCAGCATGGACAGCATCTCTGGGGCCAACGTCCTGACTTTC
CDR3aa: CASSMDSISGANVLTF

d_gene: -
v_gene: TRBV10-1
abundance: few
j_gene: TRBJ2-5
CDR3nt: TGCGCCAGCAACGACAGGATTGAAGAGACCCAGTACTTC
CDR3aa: CASNDRIEETQYF

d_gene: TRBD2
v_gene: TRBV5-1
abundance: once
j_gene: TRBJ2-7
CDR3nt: TGCGCCAGCAGCTATGGACTAGCGGGAGTAAGCGAGCAGTACTTC
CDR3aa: CASSYGLAGVSEQYF

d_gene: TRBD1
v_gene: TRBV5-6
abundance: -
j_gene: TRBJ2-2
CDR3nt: TGTGCCAGCAGCTCGGCGGACAGGGGGCAGGTGGCCGGGGAGCTGTTTTTT
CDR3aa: CASSSADRGQVAGELFF

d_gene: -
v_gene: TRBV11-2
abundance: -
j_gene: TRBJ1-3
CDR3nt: TGTGCCAGCAGCTTAGACAACTCTGGAAACACCATATATTTT
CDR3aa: CASSLDNSGNTIYF

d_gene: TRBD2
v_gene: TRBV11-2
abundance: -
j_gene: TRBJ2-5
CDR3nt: TGTGCCAGCAGCTATGGGACTAGCGGGAGGGCTCAGGAGACCCAGTACTTC
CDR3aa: CASSYGTSGRAQETQYF

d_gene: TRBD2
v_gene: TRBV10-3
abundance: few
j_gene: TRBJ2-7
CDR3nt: TGTGCCATCCAGCGAGGGACTAGCGGATACGAGCAGTACTTC
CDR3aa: CAIQRGTSGYEQYF

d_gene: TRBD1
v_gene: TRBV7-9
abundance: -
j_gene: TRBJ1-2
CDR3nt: TGTGCCAGCAGCAACTACCCGGGACAGGGGACGGTGGACGGCTACACCTTC
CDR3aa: CASSNYPGQGTVDGYTF

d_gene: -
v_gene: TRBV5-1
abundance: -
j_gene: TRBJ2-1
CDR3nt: TGCGCCAGCAGTTGGGGGGATGAGCAGTTCTTC
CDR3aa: CASSWGDEQFF

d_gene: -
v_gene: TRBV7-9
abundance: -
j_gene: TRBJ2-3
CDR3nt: TGTGCCAGCAGTCCCGACTGGAACACAGATACGCAGTATTTT
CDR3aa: CASSPDWNTDTQYF

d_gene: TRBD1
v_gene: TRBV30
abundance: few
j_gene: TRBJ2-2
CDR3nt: TGTGCCTGGAATAGACAGGGGATCGGGGAGCTGTTTTTT
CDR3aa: CAWNRQGIGELFF

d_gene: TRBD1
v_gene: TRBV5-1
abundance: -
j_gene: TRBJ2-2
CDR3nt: TGCGCCAGCAGCTCCACCGGGACAGGGGCCCCCGGGGAGCTGTTTTTT
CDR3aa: CASSSTGTGAPGELFF

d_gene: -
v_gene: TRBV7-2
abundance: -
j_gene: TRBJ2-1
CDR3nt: TGTGCCAGCAGCCGTTTCCAACCCGTTCAGAACAATGAGCAGTTCTTC
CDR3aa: CASSRFQPVQNNEQFF

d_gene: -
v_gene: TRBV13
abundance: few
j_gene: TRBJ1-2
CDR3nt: TGTGCCAGCAGCTTGGGACAAATTAACTATGGCTACACCTTC
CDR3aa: CASSLGQINYGYTF

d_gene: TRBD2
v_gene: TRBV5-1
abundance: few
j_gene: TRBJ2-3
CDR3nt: TGCGCCAGCAGCTCAGCGGGAGGGCCTATAGATACGCAGTATTTT
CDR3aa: CASSSAGGPIDTQYF

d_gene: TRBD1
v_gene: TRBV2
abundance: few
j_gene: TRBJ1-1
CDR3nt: TGTGCCAGCAGTGAGATCACAGGGGCGGCAACTGAAGCTTTCTTT
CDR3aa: CASSEITGAATEAFF

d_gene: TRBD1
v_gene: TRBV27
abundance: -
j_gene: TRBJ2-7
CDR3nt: TGTGCCAGCAGTCTACTTCGAACAGGGGGCGGCTCCTACGAGCAGTACTTC
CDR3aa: CASSLLRTGGGSYEQYF

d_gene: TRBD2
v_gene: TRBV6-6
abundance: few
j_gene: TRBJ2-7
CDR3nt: TGTGCCAGCAGTTACTTAGCGGGGAACTTCTACGAGCAGTACTTC
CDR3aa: CASSYLAGNFYEQYF

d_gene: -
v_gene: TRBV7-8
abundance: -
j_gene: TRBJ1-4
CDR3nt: TGTGCCAGCAGCTCACAGGGTACTAATGAAAAACTGTTTTTT
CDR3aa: CASSSQGTNEKLFF

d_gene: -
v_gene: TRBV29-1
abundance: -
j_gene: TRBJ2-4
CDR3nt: TGCAGCGGGCTGGTCAGAGGCATTCAGTACTTC
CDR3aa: CSGLVRGIQYF

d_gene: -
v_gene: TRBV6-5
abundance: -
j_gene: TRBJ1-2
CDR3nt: TGTGCCAGCAGTTACCGTGGGGGGTCGGCCTATGGCTACACCTTC
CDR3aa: CASSYRGGSAYGYTF

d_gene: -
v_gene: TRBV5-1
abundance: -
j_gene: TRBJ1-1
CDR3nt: TGCGCCAGCAGCTTCGGGGTACGGAGTGAAGCTTTCTTT
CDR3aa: CASSFGVRSEAFF

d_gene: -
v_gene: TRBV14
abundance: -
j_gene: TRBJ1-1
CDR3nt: TGTGCCAGCAGCCAAATCTGGAGCGCTGAAGCTTTCTTT
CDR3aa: CASSQIWSAEAFF

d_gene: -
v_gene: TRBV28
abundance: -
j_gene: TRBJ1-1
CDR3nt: TGTGCCAGCAGTGCGGGGTGGAGGAACACTGAAGCTTTCTTT
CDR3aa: CASSAGWRNTEAFF